The clone carrying this TCR beta chain was detected ten times or more. Antigen: not known. The data originate from a study of T cells in Graves' hyperthyroidism and ophthalmopathy. About the research overall: Before any treatment, at initial diagnosis, peripheral blood was collected.

General study points: Expanded thyroid clonotypes (above 0.001) were mostly also found in blood. Ophthalmopathy prediction by the model preceded onset by a median about 6 months. Classification by a 13 V-J model distinguished ophthalmopathy from stable hyperthyroidism.

The source material, RNA transcripts, was used to amplify TCR beta CDR3 regions. The HTBI set primed first-round TCR CDR3 RT-PCR. TCRdb re-derived calls from the multiplex PCR reads in MiXCR, one entry per CDR3 protein. The table shows hundreds of thousands of distinct CDR3 sequences, with approximately 25% occurring only once. Germline lookup yields CDR1 MNHEY and CDR2 SMNVEV (reference sequence). The CDR3 spans 16 residues. The germline V and J ends were trimmed by 3 bases and 0 bases, with 12 bases remaining between them. This sequence joins TRBV27 and TRBJ1-5, with no clear D. Sequencing used blood. The receptor was isolated from a woman aged 25 to 39 with Graves' ophthalmopathy. CDR3 residues: CASSLGPVYSNQPQHF. The CDR3 DNA sequence: TGTGCCAGCAGTTTGGGTCCCGTTTATAGCAATCAGCCCCAGCATTTT.